This T cell receptor (beta chain) was sequenced for a study of spatial heterogeneity in lung cancer. Study-wide findings and caveats: Within tumors, counts of expanded alpha and beta TCRs tracked tumor mutation counts.

This clonotype counts as medium-sized. Antigen: not known. This beta chain is off target for a library built for alpha chains, so its abundance means little. Time point in this sample: sample taken at primary tumor resection. Unsorted whole RNA from tumor, nontumor lung or frozen PBMC underwent sequencing. TCRdb independently ran MiXCR on the 5' RACE reads; one entry per CDR3 protein. This sample has some 5,500 distinct CDR3 sequences; around 15% occur once, and the top ten carry 11%. Trimming removed 5 bases from V and 3 bases from J; junction bases left unmatched: 5. Germline V gene lookup returns CDR1 SGHAT and CDR2 FQNNGV. CDR3 size: 14 residues.

The chain has TRBV11-2 and TRBJ2-3, with 7 bases lining up with TRBD2. Here the sequenced sample was lung tumor tissue, taken at surgery. The clonotype was recovered from a male donor with early-stage non-small cell lung cancer. The CDR3 coding sequence is TGTGCCAGCAGCCCCAATAGCGGGACAGATACGCAGTATTTT. This gives the protein CASSPNSGTDTQYF.